This T cell receptor beta chain was profiled in a study of sequential checkpoint blockade in melanoma. Treatment specified: randomized to nivolumab then ipilimumab (arm A) or the reverse (arm B). Profiling relied on immunoSEQ multiplex PCR, and the TCRdb table lists in-frame clones only, not all of them. The sample consists of over 10,000 clones, 25% to 35% of them appearing once. CDR3 length: 14 residues. Germline CDR1 reads MDHEN; CDR2 reads SYDVKM. Trimming left V 1 base short and J 1 base short, with 7 bases between. This chain links TRBV28 with TRBJ1-1, with D hard to call. This TCR was sampled from a human donor with melanoma. The sample was tumor tissue (inferred from file names), taken from a patient given nivolumab and ipilimumab in sequence. CDR3 DNA: TGTGCCAGCAGTTTATTGTGGCAGAACACTGAAGCTTTCTTT. Protein: CASSLLWQNTEAFF.